This TCR beta chain was sequenced for a study of cytomegalovirus exposure and HLA in healthy donors (dated by TCRdb to 2016 to 2017). About the investigation overall: In an earlier analysis of approximately 500 of the donors, 276 Gb of sequence data and 90 million to 120 million unique TCR beta sequences from 150 million to 200 million T cells were reported. Typing coverage varied by locus: roughly 629-630 donors for A, B, C, DRB1 and DQB1; 522 for DQA1; nearly 610 for DPA1; roughly 450 for DPB1. To predict cytomegalovirus infection status, the study combined high-throughput TCR immunosequencing, statistical association of individual TCRs with disease status, and machine learning. The study used immunosequencing to profile the T cell repertoires of hundreds of subjects and linked those repertoires to cytomegalovirus serostatus. The later analysis used no new phenotypic data to find candidate immune exposures, relying instead on TCR beta sequences and their occurrence across donors. In an earlier analysis of roughly 580 of the donors, high-throughput TCR beta sequencing was used to judge whether each TCR beta V gene segment behaved as functional or pseudogenic. A handful of DR-DQ haplotypes were handled as single units for association and clustering because linkage in the cohort was strong. Alongside the repertoire data, information on donor age, sex, ethnicity and CMV serostatus was compiled. In a later genetic analysis, genome-wide SNP genotypes for about 60% of the 666 donors were used, and that subset was treated as a discovery cohort. Every discovery cohort repertoire had been produced on one sequencing platform. About 280 gigabases of sequencing data and roughly 81 million unique TCR sequences made up an early release that covered nearly 650 HLA-typed donors. Among around 400 genotyped donors of the cohort, an average of around 250,000 unique TCR beta nucleotide sequences was sequenced per donor, of which about 18% were non-productive. The study aimed to test whether cataloging public T cell receptors could reveal signatures of past pathogen exposure. A later analysis re-examined previously published TCR beta repertoires from just over 650 donors and added high-resolution HLA genotyping to investigate patterns of TCR occurrence. A separate validation cohort of approximately 130 different subjects was used in addition to the approximately 610-subject first cohort. Among the roughly 400 genotyped donors, approximately 81% belonged to the genetic ancestry cluster associated with self-reported Caucasian donors. Class I and class II HLA loci were covered by the typing at four-digit resolution. Results and caveats for the whole study, not just this receptor: A further reported finding was that TCR beta sequences accurately predicted the HLA-A and HLA-B alleles for most subjects in the first cohort. Strong co-occurrence of HLA alleles, especially DR and DQ, made assigning TCR associations to individual alleles difficult. In a later analysis, around 15,000 TCR beta sequences were associated with specific HLA alleles at a false discovery rate of 0.05. In vitro tests confirmed that three of the cytomegalovirus-associated TCR beta chains recognize cytomegalovirus antigens. Correlated functional status among segregating V segments might be attributable to linkage disequilibrium, but an unknown experimental factor could not be ruled out. The earlier analysis of some 540 of the donors excluded fewer than 20 rarely observed V segments, including chromosome 9 orphons, because counts were too low. Broadly in line with IMGT annotations, most TCR beta V segments showed up in productive rearrangements about 90% or about 30% of the time in an earlier analysis of around 600 of the donors. According to a later analysis, parvovirus B19, influenza, CMV and Epstein-Barr virus appeared linked to several top co-occurrence clusters. A cluster of highly shared sequence variants was judged likely to represent a technical artifact of the sequencing pipeline. This cohort had only TCR beta chains sequenced, and the lack of alpha or paired-chain data limited which features could be detected. The study gave a list of 150 to 200 TCR beta chains associated with cytomegalovirus. In a later analysis, HLA-associated TCR beta chains were found to be more clonally expanded and to have lower generation probabilities than equally common non-associated chains. Immune exposure information for the cohort was limited to CMV serostatus. The 87-base-pair reads could not distinguish some IMGT-functional V segments, including TRBV6-2 and TRBV6-3, so those segments were excluded. Because HLA typing was missing for some donors at each locus, association tests included only the typed subset. Most TCR sequences were observed very rarely across donors, whereas some public TCRs were present in many individuals. A later analysis found that most CMV-associated TCR beta chains appeared HLA-restricted, with HLA associations seemingly driven largely by CMV exposure. A later genetic analysis reported fewer N-insertions in productive TCRs among donors in an Asian-associated ancestry cluster than the roughly 620-donor mean. An association between a missense DCLRE1C variant and V-gene and J-gene trimming of TCR beta chains was found in a later genetic analysis and replicated in an independent cohort. Presence/absence analyses assumed roughly uniform sequencing depth across donors, an assumption that may not hold. The classifier was reported to diagnose cytomegalovirus status with high specificity and sensitivity in both the original cohort and the validation cohort. The authors suggested that the approach could potentially be generalized to other disease states and immunological phenotypes. According to a later analysis, TCR association rates differed among HLA loci, with DRB1 alleles showing the most associated TCRs and HLA-C alleles showing the fewest.

The cohort was made up of 500 to 800 healthy bone marrow donors. At the time of sampling, all cohort members were nominally healthy, though unrecorded immune exposures were likely present. The donor tested CMV seronegative, placing the donor among the roughly 340 seronegative members of the cohort. A peripheral blood sample was collected from each donor, and TCR beta sequencing was performed on peripheral blood mononuclear cells. Genomic DNA extraction from the blood cell samples was performed with the Qiagen DNeasy Blood Extraction Kit. Spanning cysteine to phenylalanine, the CDR3 consists of 15 amino acids. Only the CDR3 DNA is retained, 45 bases long and in frame from the first base. V is pared back by 0 bases and J by 1 base, with 10 bases lying between the germline termini. CDR1 SGDLS and CDR2 YYNGEE are derived from the germline V gene. The library came from the immunoSEQ multiplex PCR assay. For the multiplex PCR, a mixture combining 60 forward primers for TCR Vbeta segments and 13 reverse primers for TCR Jbeta segments was used. A multiplex PCR assay on genomic DNA amplified the CDR3 region of rearranged TCR beta genes. Amplified TCR beta libraries were sequenced as 87-base-pair reads on the Illumina HiSeq System. Per the original workflow: A later analysis counted 65 million to 90 million unique TCR beta chains across the 500 to 850 repertoires, and around 9.9 million of these chains were shared by at least two donors. To remove PCR and sequencing errors, raw reads were error-corrected and collapsed into unique sequences using a nearest-neighbor algorithm that merged closely related sequences. To assign V, D and J gene segments, CDR3 sequences were aligned to IMGT reference sequences. For a sequence to be retained, at least a six-nucleotide match to both a V gene segment and a J gene segment was required. Rearrangements were classified as productive when the CDR3 lacked stop codons and remained in frame with V and J, and all other rearrangements were classified as non-productive. CDR3 was defined according to IMGT convention as the region running from the second conserved V-encoded cysteine to the conserved J-encoded phenylalanine. In an earlier analysis of more than 550 of the donors, sequences lacking an unambiguous match to a single V gene segment were excluded. In an earlier analysis of more than 500 of the donors, a V segment was called functional when productive rearrangements were above 56.7%, and segregating when the standard deviation between donors exceeded 5%. A statistical classification framework was built to diagnose cytomegalovirus status from the catalog of TCR beta chain sequences. V and J gene assignment, in a later analysis, came from comparing TCR nucleotide sequences with IMGT/GENE-DB human TR gene sequences. Using the TCRdist pipeline, a later analysis assigned CDR3 sequences along with most-parsimonious VDJ recombination scenarios. In a later analysis, every TCR beta chain was defined by the combination of its CDR3 amino acid sequence and its V-gene family, and reads without a unique V-gene family were dropped. As a way to deal with suspected cross-contamination and a sequencing artifact, a later analysis dropped 450 to 700 nucleotide sequences that were highly shared and had low generation probability. For each public chain, a later analysis derived a clonal expansion index from normalized ranks of inferred template counts within each repertoire. In a later analysis, generation probabilities were computed with a VDJ recombination model fitted to out-of-frame rearrangements, and the resulting probabilities were checked against IGoR. A later analysis scored TCR-TCR, TCR-HLA and TCR-CMV co-occurrence with hypergeometric tests, applying a repertoire-size bias correction to TCR pairs. False discovery rates were estimated in a later analysis by permuting HLA or CMV assignments 20 times. In a later analysis, co-occurring TCRs were grouped with DBSCAN, and TCRdist sequence similarity was added when clustering was performed within HLA-allele-positive subsets. Co-occurrence clustering excluded repertoires with fewer than 30,000 or more than 120,000 public chains, plus five with anomalous nucleotide sharing. Held by TCRdb, this immuneACCESS table contains in-frame sequences only and omits some clones. Under half of the omission traces to an unresolved V gene where checked; the cause of the rest is unknown. The V and J calls and the clone size are those of that table, but D and trimming were determined from the DNA. The sample profile shows 150,000 or so clones; 73% of them were found once. The ten biggest clones cover about 1.5% of the sample.

This clone was recorded a few times. Its binding antigen is unknown. No base quality information exists; no much larger clone differs at one position. The source of this sequence is a woman in her late teens or twenties in good health and CMV-seronegative. Input material: PBMCs. The sequence links TRBV9 to TRBJ1-1, with TRBD1 as a weak D call on 6 bases. The DNA sequence follows: TGTGCCAGCAGCGTAGTCGGGACAACGAACACTGAAGCTTTCTTT. This yields the protein CASSVVGTTNTEAFF. When the CDR3 is completed using the reference TRBV9 and TRBJ1-1 genes on either side, the full variable domain is DSGVTQTPKHLITATGQRVTLRCSPRSGDLSVYWYQQSLDQGLQFLIQYYNGEERAKGNILERFSAQQFPDLHSELNLSSLELGDSALYFCASSVVGTTNTEAFFGQGTRLTVV.